This T cell receptor beta chain is from a study of T cells in Graves' hyperthyroidism and ophthalmopathy (dated by TCRdb to the late 2010s). General notes on the study: Peripheral blood samples were taken at initial diagnosis, before any treatment was given. To identify TCR V-J signatures that set the groups apart, the researchers used a discovery cohort of 100 patients, made up of about 44 with Graves' ophthalmopathy and some 60 with stable Graves' hyperthyroidism. Whether ophthalmopathy could be predicted prospectively was tested in an independent validation cohort made up of 18 to 20 hyperthyroidism patients plus 17 patients who later progressed to ophthalmopathy. The roughly 100 discovery patients were randomly divided into training and test sets at a 7:3 ratio. In addition, the study compared T-cell repertoires in thyroid tissue and in blood from five or six Graves' hyperthyroidism patients. After blood sampling, hyperthyroidism patients were treated with methimazole at a starting dose of 30 mg daily, and ophthalmopathy patients were treated with high-dose intravenous methylprednisolone. TCR Vbeta CDR3 sequencing of 120 to 150 peripheral blood samples (approximately 44 ophthalmopathy, 75 to 85 hyperthyroidism and about 17 progressor patients) is reported in the paper. General findings and caveats noted by the study authors: In validation, the model predicted progression to ophthalmopathy a median of roughly 6.5 months before onset, with about 70% sensitivity and 72.22% specificity. Blood samples also contained most of the expanded thyroid clonotypes (frequency above 0.001), which suggests that blood repertoires may reflect thyroid immune responses. Sample size was not statistically predetermined, and blinding of investigators to group allocation was not performed. Ophthalmopathy was separated from stable hyperthyroidism by a 13 V-J signature model, with 87.88% sensitivity and roughly 81% specificity obtained in cross-validation and 80%/75% obtained in testing.

Ophthalmopathy patients had moderately to severely active disease, with a Clinical Activity Score of 3 or more, a NOSPECS grade of 4 or more, and a disease duration of less than 3 months. The study excluded patients with uncontrolled infections, other autoimmune diseases, pregnancy or lactation. Clinical symptoms, serum thyroxine and TRAb, thyroid ultrasound, and orbital computed tomography formed the basis for the diagnoses. PBMCs were isolated from about 9.1 ml of fresh peripheral blood by Ficoll-Paque density gradient centrifugation. Trizol reagent was used to extract total RNA, and RNA quality was then checked on an Agilent 2100 Bioanalyzer. Sequences MNHNS (CDR1) and SASEGT (CDR2) are obtained from the germline V gene. Trimming takes 5 bases from V and 6 bases from J, and the germline ends sit 14 bases apart. Including cysteine and phenylalanine, the CDR3 has 14 amino acids. The only DNA kept is the CDR3, 42 bases in frame from the first base.

TCR beta CDR3 regions were amplified from RNA transcripts. The first round of RT-PCR for the TCR CDR3 was performed with the HTBI primer set and the Qiagen OneStep RT-PCR kit. Libraries were constructed in a second round of multiplex PCR, after which size selection and purification were performed. Sequencing of the libraries was done on an Illumina HiSeq2000 using paired-end 100 bp reads. In the authors' own workflow: SOAPnuke was used to process the raw data, with reads discarded if the reads contained adapters or uncalled bases, had a mean Phred below 15, or lacked an exact constant-primer or identifier match. High-quality paired reads were merged using COPE v1.2.5, and each unique nucleotide sequence was defined as a clonotype. MiTCR v1.1 was used to align the clonotypes against IMGT TRBV, TRBD and TRBJ reference segments. Only V-J combinations with frequency above 0.0001, covering 99.2% of repertoires, were analysed. A TCS score was defined as the ratio of F50 (clonal expansion) to E x V (chaos), with BLOSUM62-based TCRdist applied between CDR3 peptides within each V-J. Welch's t-statistics and random forest reduced several hundred V-J features to about 13, which were used in a naive Bayes classifier (R e1071). TCRdb reworked the public reads: Q25 trimming with fastp, MiXCR clone assembly, productive beta chains retained. Identical CDR3 protein sequences are pooled into one entry, listed with their most common genes and DNA. Here the V and J calls rest on TCRdb's processing, not on the authors' analysis. Counted in this sample were about 410,000 distinct CDR3 sequences; approximately 14% of them appeared once. Roughly a fifth of the sample goes to the ten largest clones.

This clonotype occurred many times. Its antigen remains undetermined. No much larger clone exists at a distance of one base, and base qualities are not known. The TCR sequence derives from a woman aged 30 to 39 with Graves' ophthalmopathy. Sequences were obtained from blood. The rearrangement joined TRBV6-1 to TRBJ2-1; the D segment might be TRBD1 or TRBD2, since each matches 5 bases. The CDR3 protein: CASSRRGGGNEQFF. The DNA reads as follows: TGTGCCAGCAGTCGTCGTGGGGGTGGCAATGAGCAGTTCTTC.